This T cell receptor beta chain was captured by sequencing in a study of CD8 T cells in Susac syndrome. Random hexamers primed reverse transcription of about 0.5 to 1 ug RNA. TCRdb called the immunoSEQ multiplex PCR reads again in MiXCR, with one record for every CDR3 protein. The sample yields about 180,000 distinct CDR3 sequences, 85% to 95% seen once. The diagnostic criteria for definite or probable disease, as recently defined, were met by the patients with Susac syndrome. V was clipped by 6 bases and J by 8 bases, with 22 bases between them. The V gene's germline CDR1 is MRHNA and CDR2 SNTAGT. This CDR3 region has 16 residues.

The sequenced sample was CD4+ T cells from PBMCs. This TCR derives from a human donor with Susac syndrome. The rearrangement joins TRBV6-4 to TRBJ1-4; D perhaps matches TRBD1 (6 bases). The DNA of the CDR3 is TGTGCCAGCAGCCCTGGGTTCGGGGGCGCAAGGGAAAAACTGTTTTTT. Protein: CASSPGFGGAREKLFF.